The rows below give T cell receptor beta chains drawn from one sample of a study of blood T cell repertoires in COVID-19. Libraries were prepared by immunoSEQ multiplex PCR; TCRdb keeps only in-frame clonotypes and omits some of them. The sample shows tens of thousands of clones, approximately 86% of them seen only once. The sample consisted of peripheral blood. These receptor sequences come from a man between 60 and 75 years old with COVID-19, enrolled during active disease. CDR3s include the opening cysteine and the closing phenylalanine or tryptophan. The order of the fields is V gene, J gene, clone size, D gene, CDR3 DNA, CDR3 protein. D genes are given only for firm matches. Only part of the rows carry a size: once, few, many, or a class if the clone is expanded.

>TRBV18|TRBJ2-4|NA|TRBD1
TGTGCCAGCTCCTTCCGCGGGGAACAGGGGGGCCAAAACATTCAGTACTTC
CASSFRGEQGGQNIQYF
>TRBV13|TRBJ2-7|NA|NA
TGTGCCAGCAGCTCTAACGGGGGATCTCGGGACTTCTCCTACGAGCAGTACTTC
CASSSNGGSRDFSYEQYF
>TRBV3-1/TRBV3-2|TRBJ2-2|NA|TRBD2
TGTGCCAGCAGCCAAGATTCGGCGGGAGGGCCGAGCGGGGAGCTGTTTTTT
CASSQDSAGGPSGELFF
>TRBV10-2|TRBJ2-5|few|TRBD2
TGCGCCAGCTCAGAGACTAGCGGAGAGACCCAGTACTTC
CASSETSGETQYF
>TRBV3-1/TRBV3-2|TRBJ1-1|NA|NA
TGTGCCAGCAGCCAACCACAGGCGAGTGAAGCTTTCTTT
CASSQPQASEAFF
>TRBV5-1|TRBJ1-1|NA|NA
TGCGCCAGCAGCTTGATTGTCGCGGGGAGATTGAGCTTGAACACTGAAGCTTTCTTT
CASSLIVAGRLSLNTEAFF
>TRBV3-1/TRBV3-2|TRBJ1-1|NA|NA
TGTGCCAGCATACTCACCCCCGGCACTGAAGCTTTCTTT
CASILTPGTEAFF
>TRBV19|TRBJ1-1|NA|NA
TGTGCCAGTACCTCACAGGGCCGGGGAACTGAAGCTTTCTTT
CASTSQGRGTEAFF
>TRBV18|TRBJ2-1|NA|TRBD1
TGTGCCAGCTCACCGGGACAGAACTCCTACAATGAGCAGTTCTTC
CASSPGQNSYNEQFF
>TRBV5-1|TRBJ1-6|NA|NA
TGCGCCAGCAGCGGGGGACTGCGGAATTCACCCCTCCACTTT
CASSGGLRNSPLHF
>TRBV3-1/TRBV3-2|TRBJ2-2|NA|NA
TGTGCCAGCAGCCAAGATGAGAGCTTCACCGGGGAGCTGTTTTTT
CASSQDESFTGELFF
>TRBV29-1|TRBJ1-2|NA|NA
TGCAGCGCATACGACAGTTATGGCTACACCTTC
CSAYDSYGYTF
>TRBV18|TRBJ2-5|once|TRBD1
TGTGCCAGCTCACCGGGACAGAAAGAGACCCAGTACTTC
CASSPGQKETQYF
>TRBV19|TRBJ2-5|NA|TRBD2
TGTGCCAGTAGTGAACTAGCGGGGGAGACCCAGTACTTC
CASSELAGETQYF
>TRBV5-6|TRBJ2-5|once|NA
TGTGCCAGCAGCTTGGCCTCAGGGATAGAGACCCAGTACTTC
CASSLASGIETQYF
>TRBV5-1|TRBJ2-3|NA|NA
TGCGCCAGCAGCGGAACAGATTTCTCTAGCACAGATACGCAGTATTTT
CASSGTDFSSTDTQYF
>TRBV30|TRBJ2-2|NA|TRBD1
TGTGCCTGGACTACGGACAGGGCCACCGGGGAGCTGTTTTTT
CAWTTDRATGELFF
>TRBV5-6|TRBJ1-1|NA|TRBD1
TGTGCCAGCAGCTGGGGACAGGGGCGGAACACTGAAGCTTTCTTT
CASSWGQGRNTEAFF
>TRBV5-5|TRBJ2-2|NA|NA
TGTGCCAGCAGCCCTACAGGATCAAAGAACACCGGGGAGCTGTTTTTT
CASSPTGSKNTGELFF
>TRBV7-2|TRBJ1-1|NA|TRBD1
TGTGCCAGCAGCTTAGACAATTTCGGACAGGTAACGACTGAAGCTTTCTTT
CASSLDNFGQVTTEAFF
>TRBV4-2|TRBJ2-3|NA|NA
TGTGCCAGCAGCGTATCAACCGGGGCTAGCGACACAGATACGCAGTATTTT
CASSVSTGASDTDTQYF
>TRBV18|TRBJ1-1|NA|TRBD1
TGTGCCAGCTCACCACCGGGAACAGGGGGCCTCCGGGCTTTCTTT
CASSPPGTGGLRAFF
>TRBV5-1|TRBJ2-7|medium-sized|TRBD1
TGCGCCAGCAGCGACGGGACAGGGTACCCCGAGCAGTACTTC
CASSDGTGYPEQYF
>TRBV6-4|TRBJ1-6|NA|TRBD1
TGTGCCAGCAGTGACTCAGGGACAGCCAATTCACCCCTCCACTTT
CASSDSGTANSPLHF
>TRBV2|TRBJ2-1|NA|TRBD1
TGTGCCAGCAGACCACGATTGCCCGGGACAGGGTTTACCAATGAGCAGTTCTTC
CASRPRLPGTGFTNEQFF
>TRBV6-5|TRBJ2-1|NA|NA
TGTGCCAGCAGTTACCAACTGGCTCGCGGGGCTGAGCAGTTCTTC
CASSYQLARGAEQFF
>TRBV29-1|TRBJ1-2|NA|TRBD1
TGCAGCGCCCCCCGACAGGGTGGAGGCTACACCTTC
CSAPRQGGGYTF
>TRBV7-8|TRBJ1-5|NA|NA
TGTGCCAGCAGCTTAGAGAGGTCCAATCAGCCCCAGCATTTT
CASSLERSNQPQHF
>TRBV9|TRBJ2-3|NA|NA
TGTGCCAGCAGCCCCGGTGGAGGGGTTATCACAGATACGCAGTATTTT
CASSPGGGVITDTQYF
>TRBV11-3|TRBJ2-1|NA|TRBD2
TGTGCCAGCAGCGCCTCCCCCGGGGGGGATGAGCAGTTCTTC
CASSASPGGDEQFF
>TRBV18|TRBJ1-1|NA|NA
TGTGCCAGCTCACCAGAGGTGAACACTGAAGCTTTCTTT
CASSPEVNTEAFF
>TRBV19|TRBJ1-1|NA|NA
TGTGCCAGTAGTAACCCCGGGGACACTGAAGCTTTCTTT
CASSNPGDTEAFF
>TRBV27|TRBJ2-3|NA|NA
TGTGCCAGCAGTCCCTTATCCCCTAGCACAGATACGCAGTATTTT
CASSPLSPSTDTQYF
>TRBV6-5|TRBJ2-7|NA|NA
TGTGCCAGCAGTTACATGGGGCCGGAATACGAGCAGTACTTC
CASSYMGPEYEQYF
>TRBV28|TRBJ1-2|NA|NA
TGTGCCAGCAGACCCGGGGATGGTGGCTACACCTTC
CASRPGDGGYTF
>TRBV24-1|TRBJ2-1|NA|NA
TGTGCCACCAGTGACTCCCCGCCGGTCCATGAGCAGTTCTTC
CATSDSPPVHEQFF
>TRBV5-4|TRBJ1-5|once|TRBD1
TGTGCCAGCAGCTTCCAGGGGGCGGATCAGCCCCAGCATTTT
CASSFQGADQPQHF
>TRBV11-2|TRBJ1-5|NA|TRBD1
TGTGCCAGCAGCCTTGGGACAGCGGCTTATAGCAATCAGCCCCAGCATTTT
CASSLGTAAYSNQPQHF
>TRBV9|TRBJ2-5|NA|TRBD2
TGTGCCAGCAGCGTGACTAGCGGGTTGGAAGAGACCCAGTACTTC
CASSVTSGLEETQYF
>TRBV27|TRBJ1-1|NA|TRBD1
TGTGCCAGCAGTCAAGGACAGGGCGGGTACACTGAAGCTTTCTTT
CASSQGQGGYTEAFF
>TRBV9|TRBJ2-3|NA|TRBD2
TGTGCCAGCAGCCCAGGCACTAGCGTAAGCACAGATACGCAGTATTTT
CASSPGTSVSTDTQYF
>TRBV7-6|TRBJ1-3|NA|TRBD1
TGTGCCAGCAGCTTTACAGGGGTTGGAAACACCATATATTTT
CASSFTGVGNTIYF
>TRBV7-9|TRBJ1-1|NA|TRBD1
TGTGCCAGCAGCCGACAGGGAGGCTCCGGTGAAGCTTTCTTT
CASSRQGGSGEAFF
>TRBV7-2|TRBJ1-6|NA|NA
TGTGCCAGCAGCAGAACAGGATTTACTCATTATAATTCACCCCTCCACTTT
CASSRTGFTHYNSPLHF
>TRBV28|TRBJ2-4|NA|NA
TGTGCCAGCAGTTTGGGCGCGGCAGGGGGACTAGCCAAAAACATTCAGTACTTC
CASSLGAAGGLAKNIQYF
>TRBV5-5|TRBJ2-7|once|TRBD1
TGTGCCAGCAGCATGGGACAGGGGAGCCACGAGCAGTACTTC
CASSMGQGSHEQYF
>TRBV11-2|TRBJ2-5|once|TRBD1
TGTGCCAGCAGCTTGGGTTGGGACAGGGTCTCGGAAGAGACCCAGTACTTC
CASSLGWDRVSEETQYF
>TRBV6-5|TRBJ1-2|NA|NA
TGTGCCAGCAGTATCGGGACAAACTTCTATGGCTACACCTTC
CASSIGTNFYGYTF
>TRBV29-1|TRBJ2-1|once|NA
TGCAGCGTTGAAAGGGGCTACAATGAGCAGTTCTTC
CSVERGYNEQFF
>TRBV4-1|TRBJ2-7|NA|TRBD1
TGCGCCAGCAGCAACCCCGGGACAGGGCGCGAGCAGTACTTC
CASSNPGTGREQYF